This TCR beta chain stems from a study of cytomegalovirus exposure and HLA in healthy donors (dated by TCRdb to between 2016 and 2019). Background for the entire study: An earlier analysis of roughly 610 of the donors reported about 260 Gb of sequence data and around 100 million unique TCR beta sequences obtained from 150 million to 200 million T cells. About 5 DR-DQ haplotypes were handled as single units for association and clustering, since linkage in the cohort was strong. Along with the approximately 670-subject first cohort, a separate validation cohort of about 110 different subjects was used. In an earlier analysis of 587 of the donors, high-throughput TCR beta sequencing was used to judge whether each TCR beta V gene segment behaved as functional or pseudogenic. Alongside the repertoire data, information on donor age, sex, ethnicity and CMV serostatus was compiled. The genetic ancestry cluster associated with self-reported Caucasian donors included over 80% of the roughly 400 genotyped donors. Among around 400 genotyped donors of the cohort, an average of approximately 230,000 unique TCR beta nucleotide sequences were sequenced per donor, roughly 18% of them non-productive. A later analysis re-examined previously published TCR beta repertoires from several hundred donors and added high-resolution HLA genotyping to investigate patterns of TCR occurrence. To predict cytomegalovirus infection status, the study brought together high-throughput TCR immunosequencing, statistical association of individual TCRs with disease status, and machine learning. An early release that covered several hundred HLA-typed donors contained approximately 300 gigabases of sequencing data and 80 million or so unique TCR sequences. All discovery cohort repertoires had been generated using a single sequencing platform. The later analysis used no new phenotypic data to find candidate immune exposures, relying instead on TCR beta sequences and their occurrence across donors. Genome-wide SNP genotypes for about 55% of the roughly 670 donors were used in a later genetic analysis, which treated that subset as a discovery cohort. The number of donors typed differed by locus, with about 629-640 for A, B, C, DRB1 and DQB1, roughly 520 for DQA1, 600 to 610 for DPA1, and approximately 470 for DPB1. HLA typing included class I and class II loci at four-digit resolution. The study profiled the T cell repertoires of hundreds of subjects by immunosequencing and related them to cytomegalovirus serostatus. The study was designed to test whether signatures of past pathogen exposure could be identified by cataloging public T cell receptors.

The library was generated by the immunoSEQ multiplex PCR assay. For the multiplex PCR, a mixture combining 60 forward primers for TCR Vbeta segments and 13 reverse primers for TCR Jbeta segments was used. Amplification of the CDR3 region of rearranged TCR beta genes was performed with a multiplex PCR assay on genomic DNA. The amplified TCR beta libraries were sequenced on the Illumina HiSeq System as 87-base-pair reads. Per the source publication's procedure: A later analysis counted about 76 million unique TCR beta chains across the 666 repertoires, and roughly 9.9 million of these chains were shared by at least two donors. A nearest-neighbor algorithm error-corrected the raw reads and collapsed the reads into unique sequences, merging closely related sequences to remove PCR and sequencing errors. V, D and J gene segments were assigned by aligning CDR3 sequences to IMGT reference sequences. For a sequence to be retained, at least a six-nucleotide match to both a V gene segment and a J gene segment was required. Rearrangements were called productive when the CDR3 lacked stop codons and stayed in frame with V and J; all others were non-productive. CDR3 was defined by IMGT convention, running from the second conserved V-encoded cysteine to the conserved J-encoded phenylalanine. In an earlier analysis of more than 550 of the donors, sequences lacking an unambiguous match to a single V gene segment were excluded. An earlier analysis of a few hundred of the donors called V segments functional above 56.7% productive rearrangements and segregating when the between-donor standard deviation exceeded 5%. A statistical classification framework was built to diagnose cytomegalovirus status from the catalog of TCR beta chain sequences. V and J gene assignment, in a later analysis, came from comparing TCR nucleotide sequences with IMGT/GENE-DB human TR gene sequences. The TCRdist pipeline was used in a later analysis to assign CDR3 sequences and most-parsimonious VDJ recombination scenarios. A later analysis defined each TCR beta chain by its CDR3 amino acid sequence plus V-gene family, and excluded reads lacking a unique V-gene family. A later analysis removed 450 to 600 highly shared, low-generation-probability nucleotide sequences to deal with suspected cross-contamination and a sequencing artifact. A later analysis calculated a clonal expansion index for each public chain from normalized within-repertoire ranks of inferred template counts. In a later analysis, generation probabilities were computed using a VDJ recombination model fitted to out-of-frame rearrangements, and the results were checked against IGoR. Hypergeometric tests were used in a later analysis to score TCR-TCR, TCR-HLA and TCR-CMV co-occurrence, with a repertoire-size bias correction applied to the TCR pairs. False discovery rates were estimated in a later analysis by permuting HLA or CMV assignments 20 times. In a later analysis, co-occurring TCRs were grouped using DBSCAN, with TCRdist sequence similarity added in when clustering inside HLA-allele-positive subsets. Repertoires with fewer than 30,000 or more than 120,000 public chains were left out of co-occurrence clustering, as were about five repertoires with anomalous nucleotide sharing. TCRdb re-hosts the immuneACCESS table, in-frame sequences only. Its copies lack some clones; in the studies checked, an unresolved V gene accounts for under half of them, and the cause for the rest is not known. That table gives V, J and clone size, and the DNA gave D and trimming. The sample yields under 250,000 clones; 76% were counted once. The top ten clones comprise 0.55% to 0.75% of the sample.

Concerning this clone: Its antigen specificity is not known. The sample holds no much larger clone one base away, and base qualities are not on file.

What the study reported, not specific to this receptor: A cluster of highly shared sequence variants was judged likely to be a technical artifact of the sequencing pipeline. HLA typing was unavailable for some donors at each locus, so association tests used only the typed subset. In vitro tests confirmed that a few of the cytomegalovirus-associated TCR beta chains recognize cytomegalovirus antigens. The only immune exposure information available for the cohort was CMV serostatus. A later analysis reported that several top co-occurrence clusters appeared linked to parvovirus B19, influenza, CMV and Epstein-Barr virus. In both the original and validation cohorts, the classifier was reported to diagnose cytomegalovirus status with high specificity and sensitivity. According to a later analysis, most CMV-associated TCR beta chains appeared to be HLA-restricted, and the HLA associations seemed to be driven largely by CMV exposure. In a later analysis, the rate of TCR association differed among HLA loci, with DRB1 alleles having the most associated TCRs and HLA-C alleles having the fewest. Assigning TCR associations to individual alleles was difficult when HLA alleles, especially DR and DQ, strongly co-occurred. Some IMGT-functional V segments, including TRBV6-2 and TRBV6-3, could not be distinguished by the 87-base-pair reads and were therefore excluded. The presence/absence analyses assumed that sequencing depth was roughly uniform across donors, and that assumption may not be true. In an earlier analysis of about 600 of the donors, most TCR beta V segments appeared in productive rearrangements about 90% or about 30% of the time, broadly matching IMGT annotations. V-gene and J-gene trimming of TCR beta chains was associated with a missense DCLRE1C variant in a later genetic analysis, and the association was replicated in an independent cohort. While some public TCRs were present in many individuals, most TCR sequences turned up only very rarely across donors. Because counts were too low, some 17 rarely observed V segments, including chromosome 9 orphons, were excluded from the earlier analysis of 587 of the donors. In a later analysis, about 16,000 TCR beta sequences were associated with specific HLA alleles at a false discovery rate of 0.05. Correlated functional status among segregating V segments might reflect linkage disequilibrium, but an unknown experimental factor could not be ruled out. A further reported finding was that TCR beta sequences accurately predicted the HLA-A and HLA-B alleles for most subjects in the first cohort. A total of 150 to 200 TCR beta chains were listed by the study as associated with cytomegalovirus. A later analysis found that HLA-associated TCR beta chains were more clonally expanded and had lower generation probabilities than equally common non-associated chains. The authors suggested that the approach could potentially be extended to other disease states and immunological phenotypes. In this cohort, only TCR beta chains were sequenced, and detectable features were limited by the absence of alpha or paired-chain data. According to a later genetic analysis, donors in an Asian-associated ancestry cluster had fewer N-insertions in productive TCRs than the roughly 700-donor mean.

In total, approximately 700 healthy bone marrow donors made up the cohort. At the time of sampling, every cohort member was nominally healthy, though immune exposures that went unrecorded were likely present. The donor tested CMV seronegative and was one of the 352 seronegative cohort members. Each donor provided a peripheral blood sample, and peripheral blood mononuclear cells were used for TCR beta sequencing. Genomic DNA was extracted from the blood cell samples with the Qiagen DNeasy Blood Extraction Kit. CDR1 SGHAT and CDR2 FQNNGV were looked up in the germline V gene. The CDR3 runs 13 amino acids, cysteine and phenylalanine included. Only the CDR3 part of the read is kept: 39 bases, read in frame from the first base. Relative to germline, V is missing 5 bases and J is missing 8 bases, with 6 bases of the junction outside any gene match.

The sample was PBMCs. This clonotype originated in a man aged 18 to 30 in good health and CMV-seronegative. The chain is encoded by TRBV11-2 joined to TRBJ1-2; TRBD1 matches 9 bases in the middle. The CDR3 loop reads CASSPGQGNGYTF. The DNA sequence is TGTGCCAGCAGCCCTGGACAGGGGAACGGCTACACCTTC.